The sequence of this T cell receptor beta chain was determined in a study of patients and donors after allogeneic stem cell transplantation. TCRdb re-called the RT-PCR reads with MiXCR, one entry per CDR3 protein. The sample has about 960,000 distinct CDR3 sequences, more than 15% seen once. The receptor was derived from a human donor who was either an allogeneic HSCT recipient or a stem cell or donor lymphocyte infusion donor (not recorded which). It is not recorded whose cells these are; they may come from a transplant donor. Sequences were obtained from blood, either unsorted or a sorted T cell fraction (not recorded which).

The CDR3 region has the DNA TGTGCCAGCAGCTTAGCGGCCTCGACAAGGGTACGGAACTATGGCTACACCTTC. Its translation is CASSLAASTRVRNYGYTF. The chain recombines TRBV7-2 with TRBJ1-2; D is unclear. Trimming removed 0 bases at V and 2 bases at J, with 19 bases between. The CDR3 runs to 18 residues. CDR1 SGHTA and CDR2 FQGNSA come from the germline V gene.